The 9 T cell receptor beta chains presented below share a single source sample, sequenced in a study of Graves' ophthalmopathy and Graves' hyperthyroidism. RNA transcripts were the template, and TCR beta CDR3 regions were amplified from them. An initial RT-PCR round employing HTBI primers preceded a second-round multiplex PCR. From the multiplex PCR reads, TCRdb called clonotypes with MiXCR, one entry per CDR3 protein. The sample has a few hundred thousand distinct CDR3 sequences, roughly a sixth seen once. Sequenced material: peripheral blood. The receptor source for this set is an adult man with Graves' ophthalmopathy.

This clonotype was recorded at least ten times. The rearrangement joins TRBV29-1 to TRBJ1-2; D is unresolved. With 4 bases removed from V and 2 bases from J, the gap between germline ends came to 11 bases. CDR1 is SQVTM and CDR2 is ANQGSEA in the germline V gene. The CDR3 runs 13 residues. The CDR3 nucleotides are TGCAGCGTTGCAAATGGGGAAAACTATGGCTACACCTTC. Translating gives CSVANGENYGYTF.

In this sample, this clonotype turned up many times. The CDR3 bases are TGTGCCAGCTCACCGTTCGCCGACACCCACTATGGCTACACCTTC. The encoded protein is CASSPFADTHYGYTF. The chain joins TRBV18 to TRBJ1-2; unclear D gene. Trimming took off 3 bases at V and 3 bases at J, with 14 bases between the two ends. In germline, CDR1 is KGHSH, CDR2 LQKENI. The CDR3 is 15 residues long.

This clonotype has a count of ten or more. This chain links TRBV7-3 with TRBJ2-5; D call uncertain. Germline-derived CDR1 and CDR2 are SGHTA and FQGTGA. The CDR3 is made up of 16 amino acids. V lost 5 bases and J 4 bases, leaving 20 bases between the germline ends. CDR3 amino acids: CASSPSPGVVRETQYF. For the CDR3, the DNA is TGTGCCAGCAGCCCCTCACCGGGCGTGGTGAGAGAGACCCAGTACTTC.

This clonotype was counted many times. V is TRBV15 and J is TRBJ2-5, with TRBD2 identical over 9 bases. J was trimmed by 4 bases and V by 0 bases; bases with no gene match: 9. Per germline, CDR1 LNHNV and CDR2 YYDKDF (reference sequence). CDR3 size: 17 residues. The CDR3 coding sequence is TGTGCCACCAGCAGAGATGTCGGCGGGAGGGCAGGAGAGACCCAGTACTTC. This codes for CATSRDVGGRAGETQYF.

There are many counts of this clonotype. The chain employs TRBV9 and TRBJ1-1, with 9 nucleotides matching TRBD1. Germline V gives CDR1 SGDLS, CDR2 YYNGEE. V trimming: 0 bases; J trimming: 3 bases; junction bases outside the gene matches: 12. The CDR3 is 18 amino acids. CDR3 coding DNA: TGTGCCAGCAGCGTAGGGGCAGGGGGGACAGGGCGGGACACTGAAGCTTTCTTT. This gives the protein CASSVGAGGTGRDTEAFF.

This clonotype has a count of ten or more. This chain joins TRBV28 and TRBJ2-4, with TRBD2 identical over 7 bases. Per the germline V gene, CDR1 is MDHEN and CDR2 is SYDVKM. The CDR3 is 12 residues long. As DNA, the CDR3 is TGTGCGACGGGAGGAGTGGGAAACATTCAGTACTTC. This translates into CATGGVGNIQYF.

This clonotype has ten or more counts. The chain uses TRBV10-3 and TRBJ2-7, with a possible D match to TRBD1 (6 bases). In germline, CDR1 is ENHRY, CDR2 SYGVKD. Trimming took off 0 bases at V and 7 bases at J, with 13 bases between the two ends. The CDR3 extends over 14 amino acids. CDR3 nucleotides: TGTGCCATCAGTGAGTCGGCAGGGGCGGAGGAGCAGTACTTC. Its translation: CAISESAGAEEQYF.

This clonotype was seen many times. The chain uses TRBV5-1 and TRBJ2-6, with D perhaps given as TRBD1 or TRBD2 (6 bases each). The ends were cut back, 3 bases at V and 0 bases at J, with 13 bases in the middle. The CDR3 is 17 amino acids. Germline CDR1 is SGHRS and CDR2 is YFSETQ. The CDR3 spells CASSWRGESSGANVLTF. The CDR3 DNA reads TGCGCCAGCAGCTGGAGGGGGGAGAGCTCTGGGGCCAACGTCCTGACTTTC.

This clonotype came up many times. The V call is TRBV11-2, the J call TRBJ1-1; tentative D call: TRBD1 (5 bases). The germline V and J ends were trimmed by 8 bases and 5 bases, with 15 bases remaining between them. The CDR3 covers 13 residues. The V gene's germline CDR1 is SGHAT and CDR2 FQNNGV. The CDR3 loop reads CASRGVVGTEAFF. In DNA, the CDR3 is TGTGCCAGCCGAGGGGTAGTGGGTACTGAAGCTTTCTTT.